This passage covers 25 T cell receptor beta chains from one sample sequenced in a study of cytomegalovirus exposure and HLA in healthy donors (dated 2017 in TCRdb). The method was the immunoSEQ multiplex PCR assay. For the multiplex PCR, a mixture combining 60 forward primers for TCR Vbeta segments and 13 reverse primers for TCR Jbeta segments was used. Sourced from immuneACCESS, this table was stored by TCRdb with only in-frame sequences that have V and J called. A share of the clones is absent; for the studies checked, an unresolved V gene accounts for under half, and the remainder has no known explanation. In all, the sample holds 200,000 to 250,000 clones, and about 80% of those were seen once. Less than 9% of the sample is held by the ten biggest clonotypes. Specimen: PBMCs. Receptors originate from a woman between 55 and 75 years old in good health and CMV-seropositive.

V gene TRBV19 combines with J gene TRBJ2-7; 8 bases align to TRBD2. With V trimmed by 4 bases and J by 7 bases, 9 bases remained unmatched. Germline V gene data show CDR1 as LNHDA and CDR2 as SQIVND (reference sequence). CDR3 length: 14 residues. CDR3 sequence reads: CASSTGLGGWEQYF. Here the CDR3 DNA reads TGTGCCAGTAGTACGGGACTAGGTGGCTGGGAGCAGTACTTC.

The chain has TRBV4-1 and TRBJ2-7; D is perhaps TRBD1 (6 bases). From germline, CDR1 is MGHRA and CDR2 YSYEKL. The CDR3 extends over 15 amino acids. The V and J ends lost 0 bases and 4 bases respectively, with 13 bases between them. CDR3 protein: CASSQDGTGIYEQYF. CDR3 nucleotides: TGCGCCAGCAGCCAAGACGGAACAGGGATATACGAGCAGTACTTC.

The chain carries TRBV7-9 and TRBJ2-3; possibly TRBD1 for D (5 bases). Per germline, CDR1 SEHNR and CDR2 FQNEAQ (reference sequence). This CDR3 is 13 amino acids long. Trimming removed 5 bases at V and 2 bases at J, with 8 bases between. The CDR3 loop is CASSQGTTDTQYF. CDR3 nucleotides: TGTGCCAGCAGCCAGGGTACCACAGATACGCAGTATTTT. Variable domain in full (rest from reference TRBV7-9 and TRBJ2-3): DTGVSQNPRHKITKRGQNVTFRCDPISEHNRLYWYRQTLGQGPEFLTYFQNEAQLEKSRLLSDRFSAERPKGSFSTLEIQRTEQGDSAMYLCASSQGTTDTQYFGPGTRLTVL.

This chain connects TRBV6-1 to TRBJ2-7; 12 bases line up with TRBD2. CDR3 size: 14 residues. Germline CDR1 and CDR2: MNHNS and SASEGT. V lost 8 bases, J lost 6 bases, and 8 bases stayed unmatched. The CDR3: CASSGLAGFGEQYF. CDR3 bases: TGTGCCAGCTCAGGACTAGCGGGATTCGGCGAGCAGTACTTC.

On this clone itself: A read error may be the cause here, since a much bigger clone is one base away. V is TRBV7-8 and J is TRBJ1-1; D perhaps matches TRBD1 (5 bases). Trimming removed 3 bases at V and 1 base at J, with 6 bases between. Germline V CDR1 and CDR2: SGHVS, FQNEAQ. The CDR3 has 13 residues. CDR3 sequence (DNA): TGTGCCAGCAGCTTGGACACGAACACTGAAGCTTTCTTT. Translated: CASSLDTNTEAFF.

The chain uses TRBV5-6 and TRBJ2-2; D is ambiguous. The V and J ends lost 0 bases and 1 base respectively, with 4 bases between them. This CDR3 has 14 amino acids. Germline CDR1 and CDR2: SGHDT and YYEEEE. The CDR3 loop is CASSLVRNTGELFF. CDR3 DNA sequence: TGTGCCAGCAGCTTGGTTCGGAACACCGGGGAGCTGTTTTTT.

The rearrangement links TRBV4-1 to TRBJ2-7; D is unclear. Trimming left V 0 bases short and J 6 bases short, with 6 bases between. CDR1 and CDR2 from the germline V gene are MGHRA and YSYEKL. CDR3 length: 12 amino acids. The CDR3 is CASSQDGFEQYF. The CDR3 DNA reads TGCGCCAGCAGCCAAGATGGCTTCGAGCAGTACTTC.

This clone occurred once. DNA of the CDR3: TGCGCCAGCAGCCAAAAGGTAGCGACCTACGAGCAGTACTTC. Amino acid sequence: CASSQKVATYEQYF. This chain connects TRBV4-1 to TRBJ2-7, with TRBD2 as a possible D gene (5 bases). Germline CDR1 and CDR2: MGHRA and YSYEKL. Trimming removed 2 bases at V and 2 bases at J, with 10 bases between. CDR3 length equals 14 residues.

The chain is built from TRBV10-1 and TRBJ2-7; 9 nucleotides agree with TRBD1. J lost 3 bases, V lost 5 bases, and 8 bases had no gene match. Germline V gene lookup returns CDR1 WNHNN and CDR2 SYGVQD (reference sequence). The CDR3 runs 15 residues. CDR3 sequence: CASSSGTGQGYEQYF. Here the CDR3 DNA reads TGCGCCAGCAGTTCAGGAACGGGACAGGGCTACGAGCAGTACTTC.

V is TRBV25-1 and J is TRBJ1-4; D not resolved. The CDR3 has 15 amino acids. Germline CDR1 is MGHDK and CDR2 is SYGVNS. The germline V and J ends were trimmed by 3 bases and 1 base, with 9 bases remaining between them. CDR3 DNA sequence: TGTGCCAGCAGTGATGGGTCAGGAACTAATGAAAAACTGTTTTTT. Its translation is CASSDGSGTNEKLFF.

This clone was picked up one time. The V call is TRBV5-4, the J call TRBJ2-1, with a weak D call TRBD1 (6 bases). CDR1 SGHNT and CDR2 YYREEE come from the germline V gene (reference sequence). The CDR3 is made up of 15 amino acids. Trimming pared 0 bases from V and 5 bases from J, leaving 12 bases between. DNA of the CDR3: TGTGCCAGCAGCTTGGTTGGGACACTCCACAATGAGCAGTTCTTC. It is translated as CASSLVGTLHNEQFF.

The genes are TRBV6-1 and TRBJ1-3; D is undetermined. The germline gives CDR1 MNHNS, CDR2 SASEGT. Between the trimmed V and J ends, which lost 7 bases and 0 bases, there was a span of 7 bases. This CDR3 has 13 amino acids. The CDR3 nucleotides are TGTGCCAGCACTGTAGACTCTGGAAACACCATATATTTT. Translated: CASTVDSGNTIYF.

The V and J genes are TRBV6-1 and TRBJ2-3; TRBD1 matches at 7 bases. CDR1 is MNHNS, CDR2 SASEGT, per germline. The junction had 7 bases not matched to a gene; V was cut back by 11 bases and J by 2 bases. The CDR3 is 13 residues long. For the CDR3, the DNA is TGTGCCGGCAAGACAGGGACCACAGATACGCAGTATTTT. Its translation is CAGKTGTTDTQYF.

CDR3 sequence reads: CASGLRVTVASGNTIYF. The CDR3 nucleotides are TGTGCTAGTGGTTTGAGAGTAACGGTCGCCTCTGGAAACACCATATATTTT. The V and J genes are TRBV12-5 and TRBJ1-3, with no clear D. The CDR3 length is 17 residues. The germline CDR1 and CDR2 sequences are LGHNT and FRNRAP. Trimming took off 2 bases at V and 0 bases at J, with 14 bases between the two ends.

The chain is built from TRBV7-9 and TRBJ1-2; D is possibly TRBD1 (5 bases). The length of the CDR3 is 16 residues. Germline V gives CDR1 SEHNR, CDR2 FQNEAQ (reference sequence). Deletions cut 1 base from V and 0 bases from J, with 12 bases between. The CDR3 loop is CASSLEARAANYGYTF. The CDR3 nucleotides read TGTGCCAGCAGCTTAGAAGCCAGGGCAGCTAACTATGGCTACACCTTC.

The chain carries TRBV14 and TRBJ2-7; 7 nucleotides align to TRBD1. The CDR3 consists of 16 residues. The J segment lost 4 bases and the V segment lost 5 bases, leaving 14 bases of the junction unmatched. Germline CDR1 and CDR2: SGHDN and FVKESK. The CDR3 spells CASSGLDRARGYEQYF. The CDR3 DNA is TGTGCCAGCAGCGGCCTTGACAGGGCTAGGGGTTACGAGCAGTACTTC.

CDR3 region: CASTSGGTEAFF. Written as DNA, the CDR3 is TGTGCCAGCACTTCAGGGGGGACTGAAGCTTTCTTT. This rearrangement joins TRBV6-1 to TRBJ1-1; TRBD1 aligns across 7 bases. Trimming cost V 7 bases and J 5 bases; bases outside gene matches: 4. From germline, CDR1 is MNHNS and CDR2 SASEGT. The CDR3 totals 12 residues.

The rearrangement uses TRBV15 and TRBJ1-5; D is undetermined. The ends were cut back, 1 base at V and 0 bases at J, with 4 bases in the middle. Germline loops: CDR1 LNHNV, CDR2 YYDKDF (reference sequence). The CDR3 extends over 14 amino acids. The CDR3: CATSRGYSNQPQHF. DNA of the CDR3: TGTGCCACCAGCAGAGGCTATAGCAATCAGCCCCAGCATTTT.

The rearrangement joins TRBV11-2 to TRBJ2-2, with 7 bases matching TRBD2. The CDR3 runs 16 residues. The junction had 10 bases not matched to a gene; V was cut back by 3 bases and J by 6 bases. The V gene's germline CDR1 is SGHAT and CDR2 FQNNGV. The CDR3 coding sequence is TGTGCCAGCAGCTTTTCGCGGGCGGGAGAACCCGGGGAGCTGTTTTTT. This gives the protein CASSFSRAGEPGELFF.

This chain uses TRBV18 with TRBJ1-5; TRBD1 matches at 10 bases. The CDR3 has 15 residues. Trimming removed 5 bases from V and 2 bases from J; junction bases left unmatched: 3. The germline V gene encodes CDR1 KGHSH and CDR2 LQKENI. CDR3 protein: CASSMTGGGNQPQHF. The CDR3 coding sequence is TGTGCCAGCTCAATGACAGGGGGCGGCAATCAGCCCCAGCATTTT.

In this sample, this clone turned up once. This CDR3 reads CASSQGGGRKRVGQETQYF. The CDR3 DNA follows: TGCGCCAGCAGCCAAGGGGGGGGCAGGAAAAGGGTAGGGCAAGAGACCCAGTACTTC. The V gene is TRBV4-1, the J gene TRBJ2-5, with a possible D match to TRBD2 (7 bases). V was shortened by 1 base and J by 2 bases, with 23 bases between the two germline ends. Per germline, CDR1 MGHRA and CDR2 YSYEKL. The length of the CDR3 is 19 residues.

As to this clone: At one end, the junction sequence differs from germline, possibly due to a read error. The CDR3 protein is CASSPTVNGAYKQYF. CDR3 sequence (DNA): TGTGCCAGCAGCCCAACGGTGAATGGGGCCTACAAGCAGTACTTC. The chain has TRBV7-9 and TRBJ2-7; D might be TRBD1 (5 bases). This CDR3 region has 15 residues. CDR1 is SEHNR, CDR2 FQNEAQ, per germline (reference sequence).

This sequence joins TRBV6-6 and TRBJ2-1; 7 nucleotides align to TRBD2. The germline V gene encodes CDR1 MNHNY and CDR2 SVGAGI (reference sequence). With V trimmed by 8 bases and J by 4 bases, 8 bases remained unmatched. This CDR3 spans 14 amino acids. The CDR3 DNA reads TGTGCCAGCGGGGGGGAGATGGGTTACAATGAGCAGTTCTTC. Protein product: CASGGEMGYNEQFF.

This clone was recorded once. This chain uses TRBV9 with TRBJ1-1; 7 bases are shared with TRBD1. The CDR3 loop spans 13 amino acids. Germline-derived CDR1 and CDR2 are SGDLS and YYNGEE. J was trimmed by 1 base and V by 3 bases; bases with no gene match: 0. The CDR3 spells CASSAGGNTEAFF. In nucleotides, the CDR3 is TGTGCCAGCAGCGCAGGGGGGAACACTGAAGCTTTCTTT.

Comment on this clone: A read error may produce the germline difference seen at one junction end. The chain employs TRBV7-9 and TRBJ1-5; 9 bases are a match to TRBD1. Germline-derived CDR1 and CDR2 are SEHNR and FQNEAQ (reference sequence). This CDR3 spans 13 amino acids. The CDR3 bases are TGTTCCAGCAGCGGGACAGGGAATCAGCCCCAGCATTTT. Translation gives CSSSGTGNQPQHF.